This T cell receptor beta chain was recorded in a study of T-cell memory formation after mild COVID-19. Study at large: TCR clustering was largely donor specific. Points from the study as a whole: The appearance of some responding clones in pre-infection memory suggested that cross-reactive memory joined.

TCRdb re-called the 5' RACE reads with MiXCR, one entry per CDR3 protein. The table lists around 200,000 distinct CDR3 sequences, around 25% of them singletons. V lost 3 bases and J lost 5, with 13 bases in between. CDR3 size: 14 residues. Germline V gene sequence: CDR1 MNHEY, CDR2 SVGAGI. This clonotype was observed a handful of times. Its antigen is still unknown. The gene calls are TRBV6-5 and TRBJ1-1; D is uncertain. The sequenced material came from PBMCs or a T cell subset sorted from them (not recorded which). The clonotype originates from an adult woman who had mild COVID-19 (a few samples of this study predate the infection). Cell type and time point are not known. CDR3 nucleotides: TGTGCCAGCAGTTATGGCGGCCTAGGGACTGAAGCTTTCTTT. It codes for CASSYGGLGTEAFF.